Listed here are 25 T cell receptor beta chains from one sample, sequenced in a study of blood T cells in healthy people across ages. It was with a sample-barcoded 5' primer and a J-beta primer mix that a second PCR of roughly 7 to 12 cycles was run. TCRdb recomputed calls from the 5' RACE reads with MiXCR, one row per CDR3 protein. Found here are about 780,000 distinct CDR3 sequences, around 50% of them singletons; the top ten hold over 15%. The source material was blood. Receptors were obtained from a man older than 75 in good health.

The V and J genes are TRBV28 and TRBJ2-7, with TRBD1 matching over 10 bases. The CDR3 loop spans 14 amino acids. Per germline, CDR1 MDHEN and CDR2 SYDVKM. Germline trimming cut 4 bases from V and 6 bases from J; bases unmatched to any gene: 6. The CDR3 sequence is CASSSGQGRREQYF. DNA of the CDR3: TGTGCCAGCAGTTCGGGACAGGGGAGGCGCGAGCAGTACTTC.

This clonotype was seen more than once but under ten times. Possible read error: a much larger clone is one base away. V usage is TRBV29-1 and J usage is TRBJ2-2; D not resolved. With 1 base removed from V and 6 bases from J, the gap between germline ends came to 9 bases. The CDR3 runs to 13 residues. Germline loops: CDR1 SQVTM, CDR2 ANQGSEA. CDR3: CSVEADDAGELFF. The DNA for the CDR3 is TGCAGCGTTGAAGCGGACGACGCCGGGGAGCTGTTTTTT.

The DNA of the CDR3 is TGTGCCAGCAGCGGGGTTGGAGCGGGACGAGAGCAGTACTTC. Amino acids: CASSGVGAGREQYF. The chain employs TRBV9 and TRBJ2-7, with 7 bases that match TRBD2. The CDR3 consists of 14 residues. CDR1 is SGDLS and CDR2 is YYNGEE in the germline V gene. V dropped 3 bases and J dropped 7; count of bases not matched to a gene: 10.

This clonotype has a handful of counts. This chain joins TRBV21-1 and TRBJ2-3; the table assigns TRBD1, which was not confirmed against the DNA. TRBV21-1 is designated a pseudogene. The CDR3 is 14 residues long. The CDR3 bases are TGTGCCAGCAGTTGGGGACAGGACCCAGATACGCAGTATTTT. This codes for CASSWGQDPDTQYF.

CDR3 region: CASSSKAAGRGETQYF. CDR3 DNA: TGTGCCAGCAGCTCCAAAGCGGCCGGGCGGGGGGAGACCCAGTACTTC. The chain employs TRBV7-3 and TRBJ2-5; 7 nucleotides line up with TRBD2. CDR1 and CDR2 from the germline V gene are SGHTA and FQGTGA. The V segment lost 4 bases and the J segment 5 bases; nucleotides outside the gene matches: 13. The CDR3 runs to 16 residues.

This clonotype was recorded a few times. The chain combines TRBV9 with TRBJ2-1, with 14 nucleotides matching TRBD2. V was pared by 4 bases and J by 6 bases, with 6 bases of the junction left unmatched. CDR3 size: 16 residues. Germline values: CDR1 SGDLS, CDR2 YYNGEE. The CDR3 loop reads CASSFAGTSGSNEQFF. The CDR3 DNA is TGTGCCAGCAGCTTCGCCGGGACTAGCGGGAGCAATGAGCAGTTCTTC.

Only a few counts were recorded for this clonotype. The V and J genes are TRBV5-1 and TRBJ2-4; D might be TRBD1 (8 bases). The length of the CDR3 is 13 residues. Between the trimmed V and J ends, which lost 2 bases and 12 bases, there was a span of 15 bases. Germline CDR1 SGHRS, CDR2 YFSETQ. The CDR3 is CASSLSTGGAQYF. DNA of the CDR3: TGCGCCAGCAGCTTAAGTACAGGGGGGGCTCAGTACTTC.

The chain joins TRBV10-3 to TRBJ2-3; the D is unclear. V was cut by 0 bases and J by 4 bases, with 11 bases left in between. CDR1 and CDR2 (germline): ENHRY, SYGVKD. CDR3 length: 15 amino acids. The CDR3 bases are TGTGCCATCAGTGAGTCGGGCACCAAGGCAGATACGCAGTATTTT. This encodes CAISESGTKADTQYF.

The chain carries TRBV7-9 and TRBJ2-4, with TRBD2 identical over 14 bases. The J call may be wrong; the DNA end is better matched by TRBJ2-7. The germline gives CDR1 SEHNR, CDR2 FQNEAQ (reference sequence). The CDR3 has 15 amino acids. The CDR3 sequence: CASRRLAGGPSEQYF. The CDR3 DNA is TGTGCCAGCAGGAGACTAGCGGGAGGGCCGAGCGAGCAGTACTTC.

This clonotype was found a few times. The chain links TRBV20-1 to TRBJ2-3; 16 positions match TRBD2. V lost 6 bases and J lost 1; bases outside the gene matches: 13. CDR1 and CDR2 from the germline V gene are DFQATT and SNEGSKA (reference sequence). This CDR3 has 19 residues. CDR3 coding DNA: TGCAGTGCCGTCCCGGGACTAGCGGGAGGGCGAGGAGGCACAGATACGCAGTATTTT. It specifies CSAVPGLAGGRGGTDTQYF.

The chain combines TRBV20-1 with TRBJ2-5, with D unresolved. The CDR3 has 14 amino acids. V was clipped by 3 bases and J by 3 bases, with 14 bases between them. CDR1 is DFQATT, CDR2 SNEGSKA, per germline (reference sequence). CDR3 residues: CSARSMNGEETQYF. DNA of the CDR3: TGCAGTGCTAGGTCGATGAACGGTGAAGAGACCCAGTACTTC.

Only a few counts were recorded for this clonotype. The chain links TRBV27 to TRBJ2-5, with a tentative D call TRBD1 (7 bases). The CDR3 runs 15 residues. Trimming stripped 7 bases from V and 11 bases from J, with 26 bases between. Germline lookup yields CDR1 MNHEY and CDR2 SMNVEV (reference sequence). CDR3 sequence (DNA): TGTGCCAGCACCTCCAGGGGGTCAGGGTCGGGGGAGCAGTACTTC. Its protein is CASTSRGSGSGEQYF.

V is TRBV28 and J is TRBJ2-5; D is undetermined. CDR1 is MDHEN and CDR2 is SYDVKM in the germline V gene. Trimming took 4 bases from V and 11 from J, leaving 20 bases between them. This CDR3 is 14 amino acids long. CDR3 in amino acids: CASSSGQDLSRQYF. CDR3 DNA sequence: TGTGCCAGCAGTTCCGGGCAGGATTTGAGTCGGCAGTACTTC.

V usage is TRBV5-4 and J usage is TRBJ1-2; weak D call: TRBD1 (5 bases). Germline CDR1 and CDR2: SGHNT and YYREEE (reference sequence). Trimming took 0 bases from V and 6 from J, leaving 9 bases between them. This CDR3 spans 13 amino acids. CDR3 in DNA: TGTGCCAGCAGCTTGGACGAGGGGAATGGCTACACCTTC. Encoded protein: CASSLDEGNGYTF.

This chain joins TRBV6-5 and TRBJ1-2; TRBD1 might be the D (5 bases). CDR1 is MNHEY, CDR2 SVGAGI, per germline. V shed 0 bases and J shed 0 bases, with 20 bases lying between them. This CDR3 spans 19 amino acids. This CDR3 is CASSYSSGTGDGANYGYTF. CDR3 nucleotide sequence: TGTGCCAGCAGTTACTCGTCAGGGACTGGAGATGGGGCTAACTATGGCTACACCTTC.

In nucleotides, the CDR3 is TGTGCCAGCAGTTTGAGTAGAGATTCGGGACCCGGCTACACCTTC. Its protein product is CASSLSRDSGPGYTF. The chain recombines TRBV27 with TRBJ1-2, with TRBD1 as a possible D gene (5 bases). This CDR3 spans 15 amino acids. The V gene's germline CDR1 is MNHEY and CDR2 SMNVEV (reference sequence). The germline V and J ends were trimmed by 3 bases and 8 bases, with 19 bases remaining between them.

In its sample, this clonotype was seen once. This chain joins TRBV5-1 and TRBJ2-7; 11 bases agree with TRBD2. V shed 4 bases, J shed 2 bases, and the junction held 5 bases outside the gene matches. The CDR3 consists of 15 residues. Per germline, CDR1 SGHRS and CDR2 YFSETQ. The chain's CDR3 is CASSHTSGSPYEQYF. CDR3 DNA: TGCGCCAGCAGCCATACTAGCGGGAGCCCCTACGAGCAGTACTTC.

This clonotype was observed a few times. The chain carries TRBV29-1 and TRBJ2-7, with 11 bases identical to TRBD1. This CDR3 region has 13 residues. Germline V gives CDR1 SQVTM, CDR2 ANQGSEA. Trimming took 5 bases from V and 3 from J; bases not matched to a gene: 3. CDR3 protein: CSVWDRGIYEQYF. CDR3 bases: TGCAGCGTTTGGGACAGGGGGATCTACGAGCAGTACTTC.

The rearrangement links TRBV12-3 or TRBV12-4 to TRBJ2-7; D not certain. CDR3 size: 13 residues. V shed 7 bases and J shed 7 bases, with 17 bases lying between them. The CDR3 here is CASTRAAGHEQYF. The CDR3, as DNA: TGTGCCAGCACAAGAGCCGCCGGTCATGAGCAGTACTTC.

This clonotype has only a few counts. The chain carries TRBV7-2 and TRBJ2-7; D assignment may be TRBD1 or TRBD2 (5 bases each). Trimming took off 2 bases at V and 0 bases at J, with 14 bases between the two ends. CDR1 SGHTA and CDR2 FQGNSA come from the germline V gene. The CDR3 totals 16 residues. The CDR3 here is CASSLRPGTDSYEQYF. CDR3 DNA: TGTGCCAGCAGCTTACGTCCCGGGACCGACTCCTACGAGCAGTACTTC.

This clonotype was seen more than once but under ten times. The chain uses TRBV10-1 and TRBJ2-5; TRBD1 matches 7 bases. Per the germline V gene, CDR1 is WNHNN and CDR2 is SYGVQD (reference sequence). The CDR3 spans 15 residues. The trim removed 5 bases at V and 0 bases at J, leaving 6 bases unmatched. The CDR3 reads CASSPGTANQETQYF. In DNA, the CDR3 is TGCGCCAGCAGTCCCGGGACAGCAAACCAAGAGACCCAGTACTTC.

This clonotype was seen ten or more times. This sequence joins TRBV20-1 and TRBJ2-7; D may correspond to TRBD1 or TRBD2 (6 bases each). The germline V and J ends were trimmed by 6 bases and 2 bases, with 23 bases remaining between them. The CDR3 is made up of 16 amino acids. Germline V gene sequence: CDR1 DFQATT, CDR2 SNEGSKA (reference sequence). The CDR3 spells CSAPGRDRRVTYEQYF. The CDR3 bases are TGCAGTGCCCCCGGCCGAGACAGGAGGGTAACCTACGAGCAGTACTTC.

Many counts were recorded for this clonotype. The chain is built from TRBV27 and TRBJ2-1; 7 nucleotides line up with TRBD2. This CDR3 contains 13 residues. The V and J ends lost 3 bases and 10 bases, in that order; junction bases with no gene match: 6. In germline, CDR1 is MNHEY, CDR2 SMNVEV (reference sequence). CDR3 loop: CASSLWEGREQFF. The CDR3 bases are TGTGCCAGCAGTTTGTGGGAGGGCCGCGAGCAGTTCTTC.

This clonotype was picked up a small number of times. The chain is built from TRBV4-3 and TRBJ2-3; no firm D call. Germline V gene data show CDR1 as LGHNA and CDR2 as YSLEER. The CDR3 is 18 residues long. The V and J ends lost 4 bases and 1 base respectively, with 21 bases between them. The CDR3 nucleotides are TGCGCCAGCAGCCTTTTCTCCCCATCCGCCGGCGGCACAGATACGCAGTATTTT. Translating gives CASSLFSPSAGGTDTQYF.

Comment on this clonotype: A much larger clonotype is one base distant, so this may be a read error. For the CDR3, the DNA is TGTGCCAGCAGCTTCACTAGCGGGTGCCAAGTATCCTACGAGCAGTACTTC. Translation: CASSFTSGCQVSYEQYF. The chain links TRBV7-9 to TRBJ2-7; 9 bases fit TRBD2. After removal of 3 bases from V and 1 base from J, the junction contained 10 bases not matched to a gene. The CDR3 is 17 residues long. Per the germline V gene, CDR1 is SEHNR and CDR2 is FQNEAQ (reference sequence).